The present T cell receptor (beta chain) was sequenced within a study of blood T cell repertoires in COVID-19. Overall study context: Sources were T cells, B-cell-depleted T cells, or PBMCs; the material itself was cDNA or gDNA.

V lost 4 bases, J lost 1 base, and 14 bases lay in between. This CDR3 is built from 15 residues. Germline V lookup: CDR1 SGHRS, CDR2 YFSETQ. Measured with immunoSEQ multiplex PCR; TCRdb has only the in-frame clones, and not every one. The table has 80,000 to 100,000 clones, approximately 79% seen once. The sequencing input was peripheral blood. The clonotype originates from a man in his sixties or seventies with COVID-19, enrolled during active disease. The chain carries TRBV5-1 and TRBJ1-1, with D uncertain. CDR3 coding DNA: TGCGCCAGCAGCCCCCCTAGCTCCCCGAACACTGAAGCTTTCTTT. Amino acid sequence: CASSPPSSPNTEAFF.